This is a list of T cell receptor beta chains from one sample in a study of cytomegalovirus exposure and HLA in healthy donors. Method: immunoSEQ multiplex PCR; TCRdb's copy keeps in-frame clones and lacks some. The sample gives about 120,000 clones, more than 60% of which show up once; under 3.5% is in the top ten. The sequenced sample consisted of PBMCs. The origin of the receptors is a female donor in good health and CMV-seronegative. Both conserved end residues are part of each CDR3. D genes are given only for firm matches. The size entry is marked missing in some rows and otherwise reads once, few, many or a size class.

>TRBV30|TRBD1|TRBJ1-3|NA
TGTGCCTGGAGTGTACGGACAGGCCGCTCTGGAAACACCATATATTTT
CAWSVRTGRSGNTIYF
>TRBV4-2|TRBD2|TRBJ2-3|NA
TGTGCCAGCAGCCAAGCGGGTCTAGCGGGGGGGCCGAGGTATTTT
CASSQAGLAGGPRYF
>TRBV27|TRBD1|TRBJ1-2|NA
TGTGCCAATCCCCCGGGACAGGGTAACTATGGCTACACCTTC
CANPPGQGNYGYTF
>TRBV11-2|TRBD1|TRBJ1-1|NA
TGTGCCAGCAGCCTTACCACAGGGGAAGGACCCGAAGCTTTCTTT
CASSLTTGEGPEAFF
>TRBV6-5|TRBD1|TRBJ1-2|NA
TGTGCCAGCAGTTACTCGACAGGATCAGGGGGAGGCTACACCTTC
CASSYSTGSGGGYTF
>TRBV5-4|TRBD2|TRBJ2-3|NA
TGTGCCAGCAGCTTGTTACTAGCGGGGCCAGACGGGACGCAGTATTTT
CASSLLLAGPDGTQYF
>TRBV5-8|TRBD1|TRBJ1-5|NA
TGTGCCAGCAGCTTGGGTCTATGGATACAGGGGGGTTTAGGTCAGCCCCAGCATTTT
CASSLGLWIQGGLGQPQHF
>TRBV27|NA|TRBJ1-2|NA
TGTGCCAGCAGTTTCCAGGGACTCTATGGCTACACCTTC
CASSFQGLYGYTF
>TRBV5-4|NA|TRBJ1-6|NA
TGTGCCAGCAGCTTGGCCCCGGGTCTAGAGTCACCCCTCCACTTT
CASSLAPGLESPLHF
>TRBV5-6|NA|TRBJ1-1|NA
TGTGCCAGCAGCGCGTATGACAGTCTGCGAGCTTTCTTT
CASSAYDSLRAFF
>TRBV6-5|TRBD1|TRBJ2-7|NA
TGTGCCAGCCGCTCCCGGGACAGACGTTACTACGAGCAGTACTTC
CASRSRDRRYYEQYF
>TRBV7-8|TRBD1|TRBJ1-4|once
TGTGCCAGCGGGACAGGGACCGTGACAACTAATGAAAAACTGTTTTTT
CASGTGTVTTNEKLFF
>TRBV16|NA|TRBJ2-3|NA
TGTGCCAGCAGCCCCAAGGGGGATACGCAGTATTTT
CASSPKGDTQYF
>TRBV7-9|NA|TRBJ1-1|NA
TGTGCCAGCAGACGTGCTACGGGGTCGAACACTGAAGCTTTCTTT
CASRRATGSNTEAFF
>TRBV2|TRBD1|TRBJ2-5|NA
TGTGCCAGCAGACAACCGGGACAGGTTATGGAGACCCAGTACTTC
CASRQPGQVMETQYF
>TRBV7-9|NA|TRBJ2-7|NA
TGTGCCAGCAGCCATAACAGGTCTTACGAGCAGTACTTC
CASSHNRSYEQYF
>TRBV2|TRBD1|TRBJ1-2|NA
TGTGCCAGCAGTGGGGACAGTCCCCTCTATGGCTACACCTTC
CASSGDSPLYGYTF
>TRBV6-1|NA|TRBJ1-2|few
TGTGCCAGCAGAATAATTCCCAACTATGGCTACACCTTC
CASRIIPNYGYTF
>TRBV25-1|NA|TRBJ1-6|NA
TGTGCCAGCAGTGACCTCACGGGACAAGGTGCACCCCTCCACTTT
CASSDLTGQGAPLHF
>TRBV4-3|TRBD1|TRBJ2-3|NA
TGCGCCAGCAGCCAAGATCGGGGACAGGGGGCAGATACGCAGTATTTT
CASSQDRGQGADTQYF
>TRBV15|NA|TRBJ2-4|NA
TGTGCCACCAGCAGAGATAGGGGGAACATTCAGTACTTC
CATSRDRGNIQYF
>TRBV10-3|TRBD1|TRBJ2-7|few
TGTGCCACCTCCGGGACAGACCTTTTCGAGCAGTACTTC
CATSGTDLFEQYF
>TRBV5-6|NA|TRBJ1-1|NA
TGTGCCAGCAGCTCGAGACTAGGGACTGAAGCTTTCTTT
CASSSRLGTEAFF
>TRBV15|NA|TRBJ2-2|NA
TGTGCCACCGAAGGAGGGTACACCGGGGAGCTGTTTTTT
CATEGGYTGELFF
>TRBV2|TRBD1|TRBJ1-4|NA
TGTGCCAGCAGTGGACAGGGGCAGTCTAGTGAAAAACCGTTTTTT
CASSGQGQSSEKPFF
>TRBV19|TRBD1|TRBJ1-2|NA
TGTGCCAGTAGTCTCGGACAGGGGATCAGGAATGGCTACACCTTC
CASSLGQGIRNGYTF
>TRBV19|NA|TRBJ1-5|NA
TGTGCCAGTACACAGGGTACAGGTCAGCCCCAGCATTTT
CASTQGTGQPQHF
>TRBV4-3|NA|TRBJ2-7|NA
TGCGCCAGCAGCCAAGAGCGTGTCTACGAGCAGTACTTC
CASSQERVYEQYF
>TRBV5-1|TRBD1|TRBJ2-2|NA
TGCGCCAGCAGCTGGGGTGGGACAGGAAACACCGGGGAGCTGTTTTTT
CASSWGGTGNTGELFF
>TRBV5-8|TRBD2|TRBJ2-1|NA
TGTGCCAGCAGCTGGGGTCTAGCGGGGAACAATGAGCAGTTCTTC
CASSWGLAGNNEQFF
>TRBV30|NA|TRBJ1-4|NA
TGTGCCTGGACGCCTAGCGTAGGATGGGAAAAACTGTTTTTT
CAWTPSVGWEKLFF
>TRBV29-1|TRBD1|TRBJ2-1|NA
TGCAGCGCGACCGGGACAGGAGACTACAATGAGCAGTTCTTC
CSATGTGDYNEQFF
>TRBV19|TRBD1|TRBJ2-7|once
TGTGCCAGTAGTATGGGGACAGTGGCCCACGAGCAGTACTTC
CASSMGTVAHEQYF
>TRBV5-4|NA|TRBJ2-3|NA
TGTGCCAGCAGCTCTCCTGGGGGGAGCACAGATACGCAGTATTTT
CASSSPGGSTDTQYF
>TRBV27|NA|TRBJ2-7|NA
TGTGCCAGTGCGGGGACGGGGAGGAGCTACGAGCAGTACTTC
CASAGTGRSYEQYF
>TRBV5-1|NA|TRBJ1-2|NA
TGCGCCAGCAGCCCGGACTCCCTGGCCTATGGCTACACCTTC
CASSPDSLAYGYTF
>TRBV5-1|TRBD1|TRBJ2-2|NA
TGCGCCAGCAGCCCCCTGAGGGGGCCCGGGGAGCTGTTTTTT
CASSPLRGPGELFF
>TRBV7-6|TRBD1|TRBJ2-7|NA
TGTGCCAGCAGCTTCAGGACAGGGGAAATTGGCGAGCAGTACTTC
CASSFRTGEIGEQYF
>TRBV21-1|NA|TRBJ1-6|NA
TGTGCCAGACCCATTCGAGGACAGATATATAATTCACCCCTCCACTTT
CARPIRGQIYNSPLHF
>TRBV6-1|TRBD2|TRBJ2-2|NA
TGTGCCAGCAGTACATTAGCGGGGGCTACCGGGGAGCTGTTTTTT
CASSTLAGATGELFF